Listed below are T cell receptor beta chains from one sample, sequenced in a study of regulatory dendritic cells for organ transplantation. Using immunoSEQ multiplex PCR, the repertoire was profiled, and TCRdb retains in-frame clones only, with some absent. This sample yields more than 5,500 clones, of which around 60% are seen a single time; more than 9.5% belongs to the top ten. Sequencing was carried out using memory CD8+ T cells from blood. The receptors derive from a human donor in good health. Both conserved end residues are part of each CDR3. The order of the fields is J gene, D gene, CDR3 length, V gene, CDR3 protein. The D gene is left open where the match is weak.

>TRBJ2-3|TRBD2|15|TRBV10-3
CAAFTSGAITDTQYF
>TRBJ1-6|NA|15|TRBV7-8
CASSPGQFGDSPLHF
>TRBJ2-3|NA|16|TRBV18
CASSPWTDSSTDTQYF
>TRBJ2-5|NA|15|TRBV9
CASSEGGGLWETQYF
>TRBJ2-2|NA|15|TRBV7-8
CASSFSSRSGGELFF
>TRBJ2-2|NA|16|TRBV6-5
CASSYSIQGGTGELFF
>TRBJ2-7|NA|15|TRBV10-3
CAISENTGYTYEQYF
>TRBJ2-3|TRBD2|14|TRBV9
CASSEQRGADTQYF
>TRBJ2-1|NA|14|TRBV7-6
CASSSDGLFYEQFF
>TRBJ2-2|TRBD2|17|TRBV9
CASSVDSGGGTTGELFF
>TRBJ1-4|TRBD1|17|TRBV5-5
CASSLKTGGRSNEKLFF
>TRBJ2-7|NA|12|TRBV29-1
CSVEIERQRQYF
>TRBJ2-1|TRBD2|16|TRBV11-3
CASSLDEASGDNEQFF
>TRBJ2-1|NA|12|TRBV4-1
CASSQVASEQFF
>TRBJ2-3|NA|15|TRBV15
CATSEAREGADTQYF
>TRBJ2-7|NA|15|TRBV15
CATSPTGTRGREQYF
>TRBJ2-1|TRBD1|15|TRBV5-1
CASSLGDRAIIEQFF
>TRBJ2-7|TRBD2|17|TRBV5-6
CASSLASAGRGIHEQYF
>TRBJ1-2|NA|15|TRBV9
CASSPDSNPSKGYTF
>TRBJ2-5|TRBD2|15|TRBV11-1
CASSFPLAGKETQYF
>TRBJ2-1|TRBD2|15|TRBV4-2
CASSRGLARGNEQFF
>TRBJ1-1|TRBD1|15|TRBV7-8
CASSTQTGGYTEAFF
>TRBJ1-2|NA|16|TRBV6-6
CASSPRPGGVKYGYTF
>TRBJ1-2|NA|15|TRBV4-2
CASSQGLLQGYGYTF
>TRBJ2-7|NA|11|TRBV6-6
CASSPSYEQYF
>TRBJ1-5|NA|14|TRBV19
CASSIAAPNQPQHF
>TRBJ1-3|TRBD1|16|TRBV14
CASSHPISQGDNTIYF
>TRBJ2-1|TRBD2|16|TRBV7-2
CASSLAAGGGAVEQFF
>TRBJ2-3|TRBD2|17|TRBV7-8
CASSSGDGGASTDTQYF
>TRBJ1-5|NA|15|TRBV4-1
CASSQVPGGNQPQHF
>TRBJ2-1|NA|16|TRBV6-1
CASSEGISGLRNEQFF
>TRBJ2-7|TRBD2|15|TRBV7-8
CASSLGLAGTYEQYF